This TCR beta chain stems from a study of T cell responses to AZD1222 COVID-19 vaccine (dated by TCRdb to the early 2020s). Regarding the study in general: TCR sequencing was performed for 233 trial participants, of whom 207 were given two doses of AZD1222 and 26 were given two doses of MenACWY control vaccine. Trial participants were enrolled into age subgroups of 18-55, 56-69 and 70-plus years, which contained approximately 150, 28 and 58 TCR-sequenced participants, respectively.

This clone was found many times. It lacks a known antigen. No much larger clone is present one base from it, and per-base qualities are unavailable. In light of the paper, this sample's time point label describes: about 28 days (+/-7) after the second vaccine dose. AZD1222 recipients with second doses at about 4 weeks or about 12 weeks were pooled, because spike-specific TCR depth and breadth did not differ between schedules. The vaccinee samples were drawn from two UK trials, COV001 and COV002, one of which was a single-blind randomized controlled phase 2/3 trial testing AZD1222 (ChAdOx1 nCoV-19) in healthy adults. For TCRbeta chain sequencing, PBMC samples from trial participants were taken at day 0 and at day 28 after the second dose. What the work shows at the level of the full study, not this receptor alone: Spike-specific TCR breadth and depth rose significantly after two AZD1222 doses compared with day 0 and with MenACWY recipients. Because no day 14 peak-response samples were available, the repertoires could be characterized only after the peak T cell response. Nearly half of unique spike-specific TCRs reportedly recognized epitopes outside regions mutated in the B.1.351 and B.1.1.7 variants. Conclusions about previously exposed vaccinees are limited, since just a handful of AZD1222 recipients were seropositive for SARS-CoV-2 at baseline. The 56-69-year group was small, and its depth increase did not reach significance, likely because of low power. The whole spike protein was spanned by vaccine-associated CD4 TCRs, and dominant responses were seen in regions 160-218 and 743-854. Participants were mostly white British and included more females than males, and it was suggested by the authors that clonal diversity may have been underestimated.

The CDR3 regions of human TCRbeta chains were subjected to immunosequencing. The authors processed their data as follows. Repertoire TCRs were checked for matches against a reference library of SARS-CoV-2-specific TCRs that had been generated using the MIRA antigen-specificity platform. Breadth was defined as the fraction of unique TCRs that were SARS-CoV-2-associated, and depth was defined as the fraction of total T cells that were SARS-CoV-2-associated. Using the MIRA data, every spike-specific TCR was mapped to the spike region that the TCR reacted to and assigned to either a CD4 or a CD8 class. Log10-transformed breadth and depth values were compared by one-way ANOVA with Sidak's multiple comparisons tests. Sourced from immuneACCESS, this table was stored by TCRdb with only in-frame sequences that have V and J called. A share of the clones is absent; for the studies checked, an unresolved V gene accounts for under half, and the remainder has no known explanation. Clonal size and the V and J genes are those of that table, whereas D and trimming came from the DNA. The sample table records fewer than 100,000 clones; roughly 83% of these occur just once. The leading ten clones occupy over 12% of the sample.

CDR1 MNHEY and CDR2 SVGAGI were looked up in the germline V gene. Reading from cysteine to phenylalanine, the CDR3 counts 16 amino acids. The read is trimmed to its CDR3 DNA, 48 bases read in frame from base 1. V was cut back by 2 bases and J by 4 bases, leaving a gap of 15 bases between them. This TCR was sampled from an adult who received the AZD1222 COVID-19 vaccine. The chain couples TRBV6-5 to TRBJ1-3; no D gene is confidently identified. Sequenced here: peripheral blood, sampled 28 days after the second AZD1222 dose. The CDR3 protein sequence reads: CASSYTQQVAGNTIYF. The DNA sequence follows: TGTGCCAGCAGTTACACCCAGCAGGTCGCGGGAAACACCATATATTTT.